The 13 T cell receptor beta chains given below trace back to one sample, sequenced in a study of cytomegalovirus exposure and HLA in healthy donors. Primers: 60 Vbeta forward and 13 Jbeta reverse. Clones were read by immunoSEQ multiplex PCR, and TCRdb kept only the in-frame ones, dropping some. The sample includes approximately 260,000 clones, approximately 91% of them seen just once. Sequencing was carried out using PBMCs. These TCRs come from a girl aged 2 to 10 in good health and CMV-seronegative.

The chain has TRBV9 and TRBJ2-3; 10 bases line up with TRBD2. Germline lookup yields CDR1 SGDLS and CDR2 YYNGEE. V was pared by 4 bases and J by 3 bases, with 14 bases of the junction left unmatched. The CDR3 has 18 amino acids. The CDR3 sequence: CASSSPSGTSVRTDTQYF. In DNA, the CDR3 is TGTGCCAGCAGCTCTCCTAGTGGGACTAGCGTAAGGACAGATACGCAGTATTTT.

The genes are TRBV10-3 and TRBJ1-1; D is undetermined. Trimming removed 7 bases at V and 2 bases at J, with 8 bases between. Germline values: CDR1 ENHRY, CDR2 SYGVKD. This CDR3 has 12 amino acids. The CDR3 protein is CAIMEGNTEAFF. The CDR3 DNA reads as TGTGCCATCATGGAGGGAAACACTGAAGCTTTCTTT.

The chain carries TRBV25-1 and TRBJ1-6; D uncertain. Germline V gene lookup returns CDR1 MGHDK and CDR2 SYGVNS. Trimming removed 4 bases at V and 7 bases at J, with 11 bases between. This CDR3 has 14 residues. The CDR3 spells CASSVGVMNSPLHF. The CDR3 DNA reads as TGTGCCAGCAGTGTCGGGGTGATGAATTCACCCCTCCACTTT.

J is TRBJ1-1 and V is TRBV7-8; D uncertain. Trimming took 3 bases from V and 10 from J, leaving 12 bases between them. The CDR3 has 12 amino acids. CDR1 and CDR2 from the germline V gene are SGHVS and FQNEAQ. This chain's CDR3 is CASSFVSQIAFF. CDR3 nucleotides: TGTGCCAGCAGCTTCGTCAGTCAAATAGCTTTCTTT.

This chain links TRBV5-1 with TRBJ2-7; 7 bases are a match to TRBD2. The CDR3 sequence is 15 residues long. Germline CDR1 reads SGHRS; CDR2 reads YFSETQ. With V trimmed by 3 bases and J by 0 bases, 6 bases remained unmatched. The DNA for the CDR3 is TGCGCCAGCAGCTCGATCGGGGGGAACTCCTACGAGCAGTACTTC. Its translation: CASSSIGGNSYEQYF.

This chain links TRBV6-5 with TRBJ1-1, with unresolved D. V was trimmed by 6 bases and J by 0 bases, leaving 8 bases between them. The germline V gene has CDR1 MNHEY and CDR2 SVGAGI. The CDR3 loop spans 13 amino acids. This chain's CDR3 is CASRRSMNTEAFF. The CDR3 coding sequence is TGTGCCAGCAGGAGATCAATGAACACTGAAGCTTTCTTT.

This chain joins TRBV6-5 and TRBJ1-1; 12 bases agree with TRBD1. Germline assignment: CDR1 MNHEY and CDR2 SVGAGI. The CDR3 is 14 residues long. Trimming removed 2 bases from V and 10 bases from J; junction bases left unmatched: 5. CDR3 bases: TGTGCCAGCAGTTACGGGGGACAGGGGGCTGGAGCTTTCTTT. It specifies CASSYGGQGAGAFF.

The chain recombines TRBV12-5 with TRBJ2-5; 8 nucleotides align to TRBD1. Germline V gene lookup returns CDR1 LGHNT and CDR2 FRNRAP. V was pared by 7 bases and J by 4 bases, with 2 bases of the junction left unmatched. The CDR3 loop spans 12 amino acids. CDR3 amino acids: CASAGGSETQYF. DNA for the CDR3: TGTGCTAGTGCAGGGGGCTCAGAGACCCAGTACTTC.

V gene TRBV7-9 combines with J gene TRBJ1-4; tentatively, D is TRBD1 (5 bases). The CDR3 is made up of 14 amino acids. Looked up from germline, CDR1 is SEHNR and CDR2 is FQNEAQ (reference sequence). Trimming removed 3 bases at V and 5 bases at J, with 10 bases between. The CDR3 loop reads CASSFGTHNEKLFF. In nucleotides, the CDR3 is TGTGCCAGCAGCTTTGGGACTCACAATGAAAAACTGTTTTTT.

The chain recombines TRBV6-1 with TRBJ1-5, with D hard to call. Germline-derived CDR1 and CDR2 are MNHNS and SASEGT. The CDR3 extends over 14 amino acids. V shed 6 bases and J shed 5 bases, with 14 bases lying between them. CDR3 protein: CASRAPLSDQPQHF. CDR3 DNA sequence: TGTGCCAGCAGAGCACCTTTAAGCGATCAGCCCCAGCATTTT.

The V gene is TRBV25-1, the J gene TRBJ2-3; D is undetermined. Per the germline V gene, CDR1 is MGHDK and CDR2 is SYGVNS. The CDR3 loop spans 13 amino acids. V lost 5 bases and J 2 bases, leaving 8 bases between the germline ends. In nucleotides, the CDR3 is TGTGCCAGCAGTCTATGGGCCACAGATACGCAGTATTTT. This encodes CASSLWATDTQYF.

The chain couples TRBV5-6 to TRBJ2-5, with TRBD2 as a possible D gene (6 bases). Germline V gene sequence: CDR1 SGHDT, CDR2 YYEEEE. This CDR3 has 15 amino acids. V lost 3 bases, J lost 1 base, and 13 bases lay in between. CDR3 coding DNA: TGTGCCAGCAGCTGGGGGACTTTGACCCAAGAGACCCAGTACTTC. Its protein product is CASSWGTLTQETQYF. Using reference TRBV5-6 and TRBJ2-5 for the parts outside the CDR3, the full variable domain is DAGVTQSPTHLIKTRGQQVTLRCSPKSGHDTVSWYQQALGQGPQFIFQYYEEEERQRGNFPDRFSGHQFPNYSSELNVNALLLGDSALYLCASSWGTLTQETQYFGPGTRLLVL.

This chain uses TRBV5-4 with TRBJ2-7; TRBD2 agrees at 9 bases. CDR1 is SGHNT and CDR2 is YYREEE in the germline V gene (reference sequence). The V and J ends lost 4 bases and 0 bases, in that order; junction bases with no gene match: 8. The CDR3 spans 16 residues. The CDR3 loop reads CASSVGTSISSYEQYF. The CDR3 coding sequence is TGTGCCAGCAGCGTCGGGACTAGCATAAGCTCCTACGAGCAGTACTTC.